This T cell receptor (beta chain) was identified in a study of blood T cell repertoires in COVID-19. For the study at large: The study drew acute and convalescent COVID-19 samples from the United States, Italy and Spain. In each case, the material was cDNA or gDNA derived from T cells, B-cell-depleted T cells, or PBMCs.

Original processing methods: From reference gene primer amplification, estimates of nucleated cell counts were derived. The assay was immunoSEQ multiplex PCR, and TCRdb's table has in-frame clones only and misses some. Clone size and V and J calls were adopted from that table, with D and trimming inferred from the DNA. Among roughly 59,000 clones, about 81% were seen once, and the ten largest hold roughly 14%. This TCR came from an older man with acute or convalescent COVID-19. The sequencing input was peripheral blood.

The CDR3 DNA follows: TGCAGTGCCCCAATGACAGGGACCCAGTACTTC. As protein: CSAPMTGTQYF. J is TRBJ2-5 and V is TRBV20-1, with a weak D call TRBD1 (6 bases). Germline loops: CDR1 DFQATT, CDR2 SNEGSKA (reference sequence). Trimming removed 6 bases at V and 7 bases at J, with 12 bases between. The CDR3 contains 11 residues.